This paragraph covers one T cell receptor beta chain sequence. Its matching antigen is unknown. This record belongs to a study of Tregs in tolerant kidney transplant recipients. Whole-study context: Recipients received nonmyeloablative bone marrow transplants from related graft donors, with transient mixed chimerism.

Produced via immunoSEQ multiplex PCR; TCRdb's table is partial and in-frame only. The sample carries fewer than 80,000 clones, roughly 89% recorded once. The ends were cut back, 6 bases at V and 4 bases at J, with 19 bases in the middle. Germline values: CDR1 MDHEN, CDR2 SYDVKM. The CDR3 is 15 residues long. Whole-study findings and limits: For some patients, primers changed over time, blocking nucleotide-level comparison.

V is TRBV28 and J is TRBJ2-7; TRBD1 is a possible D gene (5 bases). Specimen: CD4+ T cells from blood, collected before the transplant. This TCR was recovered from a human donor who received a combined kidney and bone marrow transplant. CDR3 coding DNA: TGTGCCAGCAGCTTAACAGGAAAAGTCAAATACGAGCAGTACTTC. It is translated as CASSLTGKVKYEQYF.